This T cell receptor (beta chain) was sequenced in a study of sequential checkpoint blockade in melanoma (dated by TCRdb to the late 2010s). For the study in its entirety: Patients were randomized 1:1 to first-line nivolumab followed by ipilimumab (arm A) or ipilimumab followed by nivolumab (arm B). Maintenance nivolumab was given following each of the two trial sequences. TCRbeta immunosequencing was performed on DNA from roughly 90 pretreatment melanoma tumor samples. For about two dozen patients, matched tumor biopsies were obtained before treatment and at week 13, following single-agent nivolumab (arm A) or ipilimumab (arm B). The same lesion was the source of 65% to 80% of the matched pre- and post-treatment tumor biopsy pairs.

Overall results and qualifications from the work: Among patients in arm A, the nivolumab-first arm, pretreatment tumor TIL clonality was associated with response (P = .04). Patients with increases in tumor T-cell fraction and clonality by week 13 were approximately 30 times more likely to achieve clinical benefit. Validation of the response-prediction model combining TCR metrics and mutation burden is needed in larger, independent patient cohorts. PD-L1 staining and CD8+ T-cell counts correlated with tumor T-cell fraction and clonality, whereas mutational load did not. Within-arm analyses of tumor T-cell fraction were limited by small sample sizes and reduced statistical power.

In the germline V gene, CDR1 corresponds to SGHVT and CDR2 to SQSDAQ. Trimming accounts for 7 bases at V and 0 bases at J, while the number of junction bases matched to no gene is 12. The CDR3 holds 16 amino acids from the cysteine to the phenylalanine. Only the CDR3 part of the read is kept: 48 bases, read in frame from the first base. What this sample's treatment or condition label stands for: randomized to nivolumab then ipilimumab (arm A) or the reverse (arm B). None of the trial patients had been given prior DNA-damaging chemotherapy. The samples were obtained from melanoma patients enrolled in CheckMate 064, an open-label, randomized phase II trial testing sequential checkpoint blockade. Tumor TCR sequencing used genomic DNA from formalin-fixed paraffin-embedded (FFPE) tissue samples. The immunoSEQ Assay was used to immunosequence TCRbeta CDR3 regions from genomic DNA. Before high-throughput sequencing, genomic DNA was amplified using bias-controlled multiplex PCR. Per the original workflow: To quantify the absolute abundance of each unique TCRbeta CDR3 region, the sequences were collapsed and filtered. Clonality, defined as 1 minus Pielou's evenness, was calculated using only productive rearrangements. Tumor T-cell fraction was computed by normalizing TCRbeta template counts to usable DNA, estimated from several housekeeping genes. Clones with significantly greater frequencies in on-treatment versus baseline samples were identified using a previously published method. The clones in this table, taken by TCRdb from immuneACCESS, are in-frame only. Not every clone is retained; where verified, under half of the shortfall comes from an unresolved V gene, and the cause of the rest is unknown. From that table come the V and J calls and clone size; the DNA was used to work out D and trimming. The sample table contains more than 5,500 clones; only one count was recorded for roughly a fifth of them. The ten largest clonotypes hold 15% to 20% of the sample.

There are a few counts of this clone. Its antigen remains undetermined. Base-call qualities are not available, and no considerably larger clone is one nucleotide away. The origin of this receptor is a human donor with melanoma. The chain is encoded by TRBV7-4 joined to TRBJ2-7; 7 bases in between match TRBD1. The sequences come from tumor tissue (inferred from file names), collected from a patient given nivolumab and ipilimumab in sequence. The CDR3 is CASTPTAGGNSYEQYF. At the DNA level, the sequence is TGTGCCAGCACCCCTACCGCAGGGGGAAACTCCTACGAGCAGTACTTC.